The 24 T cell receptor beta chains below were found in one sample sequenced in a study of T cell responses to AZD1222 COVID-19 vaccine. Libraries were prepared by immunoSEQ multiplex PCR; TCRdb keeps only in-frame clonotypes and omits some of them. The sample includes fewer than 120,000 clones, 70% to 90% of them seen just once. The material sequenced was peripheral blood, taken 28 days after the second AZD1222 dose. These receptors were obtained from an adult who received the AZD1222 COVID-19 vaccine.

The J gene is TRBJ2-5, the V gene TRBV11-3; D is perhaps TRBD2 (5 bases). From germline, CDR1 is SGHNT and CDR2 YENEEA. V shed 3 bases and J shed 5 bases, with 10 bases lying between them. The CDR3 contains 13 residues. The DNA of the CDR3 is TGTGCCAGCAGCTTTTCGGGATGGGAGACCCAGTACTTC. Amino acids: CASSFSGWETQYF.

The rearrangement uses TRBV2 and TRBJ1-2, with 7 bases lining up with TRBD1. V lost 7 bases, J lost 0 bases, and 5 bases stayed unmatched. The germline V gene encodes CDR1 SNHLY and CDR2 FYNNEI. The CDR3 has 14 amino acids. In DNA, the CDR3 is TGTGCCAGCAACCAAGACAGGGCTAACTATGGCTACACCTTC. Its translation: CASNQDRANYGYTF.

The rearrangement links TRBV7-9 to TRBJ2-4; 9 bases match TRBD2. This CDR3 is built from 18 residues. V lost 4 bases and J lost 3; bases outside the gene matches: 13. The germline V gene has CDR1 SEHNR and CDR2 FQNEAQ (reference sequence). CDR3: CASSSARERGEDKNIQYF. CDR3 DNA: TGTGCCAGCAGCTCGGCTCGTGAGCGGGGGGAAGACAAAAACATTCAGTACTTC.

The rearrangement joins TRBV4-1 to TRBJ2-7; 9 bases are a match to TRBD1. Germline CDR1 and CDR2: MGHRA and YSYEKL. V dropped 4 bases and J dropped 3; count of bases not matched to a gene: 4. The CDR3 runs 14 residues. The CDR3 coding sequence is TGCGCCAGCAGCCCTCGGACAGGGGTCTACGAGCAGTACTTC. As protein: CASSPRTGVYEQYF.

This clone has only one observation. This rearrangement joins TRBV5-1 to TRBJ1-3; the D gene is possibly TRBD1 (5 bases). The CDR3 runs 12 residues. Germline V CDR1 and CDR2: SGHRS, YFSETQ. Trimming removed 6 bases from V and 7 bases from J, with 11 bases in between. The CDR3 spells CASKGPWNTIYF. The CDR3 region has the DNA TGCGCCAGCAAGGGGCCGTGGAACACCATATATTTT.

This rearrangement joins TRBV6-5 to TRBJ2-3; a possible D gene is TRBD1 (5 bases). V was cut by 6 bases and J by 3 bases, with 10 bases left in between. This CDR3 spans 13 amino acids. Germline V gene lookup returns CDR1 MNHEY and CDR2 SVGAGI. The CDR3 loop reads CASRAPGTDTQYF. The CDR3 nucleotides are TGTGCCAGCAGAGCTCCAGGGACAGATACGCAGTATTTT.

As regards this clone: In the same sample, other DNA sequences code for this CDR3. V is TRBV5-1 and J is TRBJ2-1, with TRBD1 matching over 8 bases. Trimming cost V 2 bases and J 4 bases; bases outside gene matches: 2. The CDR3 runs 14 residues. CDR1 and CDR2 from the germline V gene are SGHRS and YFSETQ. The CDR3 loop reads CASSLGQGYNEQFF. DNA for the CDR3: TGCGCCAGCAGCTTAGGACAGGGATACAATGAGCAGTTCTTC.

The rearrangement joins TRBV3-1 (or the pseudogene TRBV3-2) to TRBJ2-5; a weak D match, TRBD1 (6 bases). The CDR3 is 13 residues long. Germline V CDR1 and CDR2: LGHDT, YNNKEL (reference sequence). V gave up 6 bases and J gave up 9 bases, with 17 bases separating them. The CDR3 loop reads CASRIQGRVAQYF. The CDR3 DNA follows: TGTGCCAGCAGAATACAGGGTCGGGTTGCCCAGTACTTC.

This clone was detected once. V usage is TRBV18 and J usage is TRBJ2-1; 9 bases fit TRBD2. The CDR3 loop spans 17 amino acids. Trimming cost V 2 bases and J 0 bases; bases outside gene matches: 5. CDR1 and CDR2 from the germline V gene are KGHSH and LQKENI. The CDR3 region is CASSPAGGTGSYNEQFF. The CDR3 nucleotides read TGTGCCAGCTCACCAGCGGGAGGGACGGGCTCCTACAATGAGCAGTTCTTC.

The V gene is TRBV7-9, the J gene TRBJ2-7; 10 nucleotides match TRBD1. Germline CDR1 SEHNR, CDR2 FQNEAQ (reference sequence). The CDR3 spans 15 residues. Trimming cost V 0 bases and J 2 bases; bases outside gene matches: 1. The CDR3 nucleotides are TGTGCCAGCAGCTTAGCGGGACAGGGGACCTACGAGCAGTACTTC. The encoded protein is CASSLAGQGTYEQYF. Filled out from reference TRBV7-9 and TRBJ2-7, the complete variable domain reads DTGVSQNPRHKITKRGQNVTFRCDPISEHNRLYWYRQTLGQGPEFLTYFQNEAQLEKSRLLSDRFSAERPKGSFSTLEIQRTEQGDSAMYLCASSLAGQGTYEQYFGPGTRLTVT.

The chain links TRBV30 to TRBJ2-1; the match to TRBD2 covers 8 bases. The length of the CDR3 is 15 residues. The germline CDR1 and CDR2 sequences are GTSNPN and SVGIG (reference sequence). V was pared by 4 bases and J by 7 bases, with 12 bases of the junction left unmatched. Written as DNA, the CDR3 is TGTGCCTGGATCTCGCGGGAGCGGGAGTTGAATGAGCAGTTCTTC. Its translation is CAWISRERELNEQFF.

The V gene is TRBV19, the J gene TRBJ1-6, with D perhaps matching TRBD1 (6 bases). The V end lost 3 bases, the J end lost 10 bases, and 13 bases lay between the germline ends. This CDR3 is 14 amino acids long. CDR1 and CDR2 (germline): LNHDA, SQIVND (reference sequence). The chain's CDR3 is CASSMELGGSPLHF. The DNA of the CDR3 is TGTGCCAGTAGTATGGAGTTGGGGGGCTCACCCCTCCACTTT. Complete variable domain (other parts from reference TRBV19 and TRBJ1-6): DGGITQSPKYLFRKEGQNVTLSCEQNLNHDAMYWYRQDPGQGLRLIYYSQIVNDFQKGDIAEGYSVSREKKESFPLTVTSAQKNPTAFYLCASSMELGGSPLHFGNGTRLTVT.

This clone was counted only a few times. This chain links TRBV5-1 with TRBJ1-1; the match to TRBD1 covers 7 bases. Trimming took 0 bases from V and 3 from J; bases not matched to a gene: 8. Germline loops: CDR1 SGHRS, CDR2 YFSETQ. This CDR3 is built from 16 residues. The CDR3 loop is CASSLAPGGGDTEAFF. CDR3 DNA: TGCGCCAGCAGCTTGGCCCCAGGGGGAGGTGACACTGAAGCTTTCTTT.

CDR3 sequence reads: CASSPGTGENQPQHF. In DNA, the CDR3 is TGTGCCAGCAGCCCCGGGACAGGCGAAAATCAGCCCCAGCATTTT. The chain carries TRBV11-3 and TRBJ1-5; 8 nucleotides align to TRBD1. V lost 5 bases and J lost 4; bases outside the gene matches: 7. The CDR3 spans 15 residues. Per the germline V gene, CDR1 is SGHNT and CDR2 is YENEEA.

The chain is built from TRBV30 and TRBJ2-7; TRBD1 agrees at 7 bases. The germline gives CDR1 GTSNPN, CDR2 SVGIG (reference sequence). Unmatched junction bases numbered 5, after V lost 4 bases and J lost 2 bases. This CDR3 is built from 13 residues. CDR3 DNA sequence: TGTGCCTGGACACGGGACAGCCCCTACGAGCAGTACTTC. Translating it yields CAWTRDSPYEQYF.

J is TRBJ1-3 and V is TRBV5-5; possible D gene TRBD1, 5 bases. This CDR3 has 17 residues. The germline V and J ends were trimmed by 4 bases and 0 bases, with 17 bases remaining between them. Germline V gene sequence: CDR1 SGHKS, CDR2 YYEKEE (reference sequence). The CDR3 DNA reads as TGTGCCAGCAGCCTAACAGGTCGAACCGGCTCTGGAAACACCATATATTTT. It translates to CASSLTGRTGSGNTIYF.

The chain couples TRBV6-4 to TRBJ1-1; tentative D call: TRBD1 (6 bases). V was pared by 4 bases and J by 4 bases, with 13 bases between. The CDR3 extends over 14 amino acids. CDR1 MRHNA and CDR2 SNTAGT come from the germline V gene. The CDR3 DNA reads as TGTGCCAGCAGTGCCCGAACAGGGTCCACTGAAGCTTTCTTT. As protein: CASSARTGSTEAFF.

The chain has TRBV7-9 and TRBJ1-5; 8 bases are a match to TRBD1. Germline CDR1 is SEHNR and CDR2 is FQNEAQ (reference sequence). The CDR3 is made up of 14 amino acids. Germline trimming cut 2 bases from V and 6 bases from J; bases unmatched to any gene: 3. The CDR3 DNA sequence: TGTGCCAGCAGCTTACGACAGGGGTTTCAGCCCCAGCATTTT. It yields the protein CASSLRQGFQPQHF.

This chain uses TRBV20-1 with TRBJ2-1, with TRBD2 as a possible D gene (5 bases). CDR1 DFQATT and CDR2 SNEGSKA come from the germline V gene (reference sequence). The germline V and J ends were trimmed by 6 bases and 4 bases, with 7 bases remaining between them. The CDR3 length is 11 residues. CDR3 DNA: TGCAGTGCCCCGGGGTACAATGAGCAGTTCTTC. Translating gives CSAPGYNEQFF.

The chain carries TRBV4-2 and TRBJ1-1, with D hard to call. CDR3 length: 14 residues. With 6 bases removed from V and 5 bases from J, the gap between germline ends came to 16 bases. Germline V CDR1 and CDR2: LGHNA, YNFKEQ. CDR3 DNA sequence: TGTGCCAGCAGACACAACCGTAGAATGACTGAAGCTTTCTTT. Translating it yields CASRHNRRMTEAFF.

This clone was recorded a few times. The gene calls are TRBV15 and TRBJ1-6; maybe TRBD1 (5 bases). CDR1 LNHNV and CDR2 YYDKDF come from the germline V gene (reference sequence). Trimming took 2 bases from V and 13 from J, leaving 15 bases between them. This CDR3 comprises 14 residues. The CDR3: CATSRPDGTAPLHF. CDR3 sequence (DNA): TGTGCCACCAGCAGACCCGACGGGACCGCGCCCCTCCACTTT.

The chain employs TRBV3-1 (or the pseudogene TRBV3-2) and TRBJ2-2; D possibly corresponds to TRBD2 (5 bases). V lost 1 base and J 0 bases, leaving 9 bases between the germline ends. The CDR3 loop spans 16 amino acids. Looked up from germline, CDR1 is LGHDT and CDR2 is YNNKEL (reference sequence). The CDR3 loop reads CASSQVSLANTGELFF. Written as DNA, the CDR3 is TGTGCCAGCAGCCAAGTTTCACTAGCGAACACCGGGGAGCTGTTTTTT.

The chain couples TRBV28 to TRBJ1-4, with TRBD1 identical over 7 bases. CDR3 length: 15 amino acids. Germline V gene data show CDR1 as MDHEN and CDR2 as SYDVKM. Unmatched junction bases numbered 11, after V lost 6 bases and J lost 7 bases. The CDR3 sequence is CASSSSDRDGEKLFF. CDR3 bases: TGTGCCAGCAGCTCCTCAGACAGGGATGGTGAAAAACTGTTTTTT.

CDR3 residues: CASSYSLRSSTDTQYF. CDR3 DNA sequence: TGTGCCAGCAGTTACTCCCTACGGTCTAGCACAGATACGCAGTATTTT. The chain joins TRBV6-5 to TRBJ2-3, with no clear D. The CDR3 spans 16 residues. V lost 0 bases and J lost 0, with 10 bases in between. Germline V gene sequence: CDR1 MNHEY, CDR2 SVGAGI.